This T cell receptor beta chain was identified in a study of T cells in localized non-small cell lung cancer. Trimming removed 4 bases from V and 2 bases from J, with 11 bases in between. The germline V gene has CDR1 SGHRS and CDR2 YFSETQ. This CDR3 spans 14 amino acids. Clones were sequenced by immunoSEQ multiplex PCR, and TCRdb holds only the in-frame ones, with some missing. The sample includes tens of thousands of clones, 88% of them seen just once. This sequence joins TRBV5-1 and TRBJ2-3, with D perhaps matching TRBD1 (5 bases). Material: peripheral blood, obtained before any cancer treatment. This receptor was taken from a woman aged 35-75 years with stage I squamous cell lung carcinoma. The CDR3 DNA is TGCGCCAGCAGCCTCCGACAGCCCACAGATACGCAGTATTTT. It codes for CASSLRQPTDTQYF. The whole variable domain, remainder taken from reference TRBV5-1 and TRBJ2-3, is KAGVTQTPRYLIKTRGQQVTLSCSPISGHRSVSWYQQTPGQGLQFLFEYFSETQRNKGNFPGRFSGRQFSNSRSEMNVSTLELGDSALYLCASSLRQPTDTQYFGPGTRLTVL.